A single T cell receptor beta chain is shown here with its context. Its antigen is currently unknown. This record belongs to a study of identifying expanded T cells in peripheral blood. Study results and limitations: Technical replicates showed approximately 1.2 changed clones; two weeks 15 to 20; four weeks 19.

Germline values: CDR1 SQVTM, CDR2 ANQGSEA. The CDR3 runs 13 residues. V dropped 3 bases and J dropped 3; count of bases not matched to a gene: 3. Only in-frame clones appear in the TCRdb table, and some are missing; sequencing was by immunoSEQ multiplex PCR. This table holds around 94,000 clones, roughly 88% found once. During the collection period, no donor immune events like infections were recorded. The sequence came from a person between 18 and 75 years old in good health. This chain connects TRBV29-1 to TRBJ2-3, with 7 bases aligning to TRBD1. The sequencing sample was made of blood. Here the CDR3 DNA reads TGCAGCGTTGAGACAGGGATGACAGATACGCAGTATTTT. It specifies CSVETGMTDTQYF.